This record looks at one TCR beta chain sequence and its context. Its antigen is not identified. These data come from a study of Ad26.COV2.S vaccination and SARS-CoV-2 variants. Study context: Administration of Ad26.COV2.S was intramuscular, either once or twice 56 days apart. Whole-study results and caveats: Similar non-spike TCR breadth was observed in recipients of vaccine and of placebo.

Treatment meaning: roughly 19 received Ad26.COV2.S at low or high dose, single or two shots; a few received placebo; per-sample allocation not given. After the first vaccine or placebo injection, samples were drawn on day 63. Repertoires were generated with immunoSEQ multiplex PCR, while TCRdb's copy carries only in-frame clones and drops some. Among roughly 330,000 clones listed, roughly 90% were seen once. Source: peripheral blood, taken in a trial of Ad26.COV2.S vaccine versus placebo. The source is a person aged 18-60 years who received the Ad26.COV2.S COVID-19 vaccine or a placebo.

The CDR3 sequence: CASSRETGGPMNYGYTF. The CDR3 DNA reads as TGCGCCAGCAGCCGAGAGACAGGGGGCCCTATGAACTATGGCTACACCTTC. V and J are TRBV4-3 and TRBJ1-2; 10 bases align to TRBD1. Per the germline V gene, CDR1 is LGHNA and CDR2 is YSLEER. The V segment lost 4 bases and the J segment 2 bases; nucleotides outside the gene matches: 10. This CDR3 is 17 amino acids long.